This TCR beta chain is drawn from a study of spatial heterogeneity in lung cancer. In its sample, this clonotype was seen many times. The antigen is not known. Findings and caveats of the study: Expanded alpha and beta TCR counts within tumors tracked tumor mutation counts.

MiXCR, applied by TCRdb to the 5' RACE reads, yields one record per CDR3 protein. The sample shows 17,000 or so distinct CDR3 sequences, roughly 7% of them seen only once. The CDR3 covers 14 residues. The V and J ends lost 2 bases and 1 base, in that order; junction bases with no gene match: 5. Germline V gene data show CDR1 as GTSNPN and CDR2 as SVGIG (reference sequence). The time point is: sample taken at primary tumor resection. The donor group consisted of roughly 70 patients who had untreated, early-stage non-small cell lung cancer. The J gene is TRBJ2-7, the V gene TRBV30; 7 bases line up with TRBD1. The sequencing used lung tumor tissue, collected at surgery. This receptor was taken from a female donor with early-stage non-small cell lung cancer. The CDR3 bases are TGTGCCTGGAGTTCCTTGGGACAGTCCTACGAGCAGTACTTC. This encodes CAWSSLGQSYEQYF.